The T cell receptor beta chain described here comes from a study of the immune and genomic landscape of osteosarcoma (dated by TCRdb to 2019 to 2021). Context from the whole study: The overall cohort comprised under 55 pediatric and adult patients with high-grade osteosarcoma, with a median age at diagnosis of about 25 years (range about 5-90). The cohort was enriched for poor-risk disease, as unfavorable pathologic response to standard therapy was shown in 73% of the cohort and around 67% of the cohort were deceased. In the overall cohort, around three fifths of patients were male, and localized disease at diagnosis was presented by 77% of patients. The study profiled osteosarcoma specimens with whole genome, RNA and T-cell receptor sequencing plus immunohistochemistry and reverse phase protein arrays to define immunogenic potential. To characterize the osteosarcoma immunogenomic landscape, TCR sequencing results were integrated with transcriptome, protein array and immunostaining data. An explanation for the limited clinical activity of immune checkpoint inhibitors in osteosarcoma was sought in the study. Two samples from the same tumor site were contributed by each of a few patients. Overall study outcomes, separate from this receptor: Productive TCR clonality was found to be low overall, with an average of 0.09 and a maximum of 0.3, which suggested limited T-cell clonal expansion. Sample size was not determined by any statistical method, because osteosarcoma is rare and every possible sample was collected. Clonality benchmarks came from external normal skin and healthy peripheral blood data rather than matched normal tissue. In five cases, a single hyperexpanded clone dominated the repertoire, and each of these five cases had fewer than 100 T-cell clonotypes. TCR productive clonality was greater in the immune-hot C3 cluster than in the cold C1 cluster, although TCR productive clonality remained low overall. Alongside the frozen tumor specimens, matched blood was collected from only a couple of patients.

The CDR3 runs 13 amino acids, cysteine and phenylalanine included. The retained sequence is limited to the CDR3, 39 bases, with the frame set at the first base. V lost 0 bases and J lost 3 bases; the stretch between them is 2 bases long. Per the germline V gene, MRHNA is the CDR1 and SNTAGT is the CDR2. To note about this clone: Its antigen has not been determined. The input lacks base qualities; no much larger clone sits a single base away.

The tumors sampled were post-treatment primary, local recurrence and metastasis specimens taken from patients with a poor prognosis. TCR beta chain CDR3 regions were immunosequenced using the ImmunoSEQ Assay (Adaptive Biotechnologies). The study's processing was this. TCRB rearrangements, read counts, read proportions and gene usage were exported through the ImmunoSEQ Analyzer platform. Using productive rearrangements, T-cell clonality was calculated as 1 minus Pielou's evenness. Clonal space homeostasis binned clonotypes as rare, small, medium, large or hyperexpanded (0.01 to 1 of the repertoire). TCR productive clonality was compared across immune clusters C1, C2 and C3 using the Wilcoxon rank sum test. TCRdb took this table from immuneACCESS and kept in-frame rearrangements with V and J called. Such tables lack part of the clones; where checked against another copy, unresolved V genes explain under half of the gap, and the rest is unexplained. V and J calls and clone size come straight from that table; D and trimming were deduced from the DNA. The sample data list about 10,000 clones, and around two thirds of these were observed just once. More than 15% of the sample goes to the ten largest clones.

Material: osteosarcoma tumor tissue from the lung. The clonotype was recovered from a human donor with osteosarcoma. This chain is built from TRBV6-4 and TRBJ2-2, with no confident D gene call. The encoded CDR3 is CASSDSDTGELFF. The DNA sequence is TGTGCCAGCAGTGACTCGGACACCGGGGAGCTGTTTTTT.